This TCR beta chain is drawn from a study of early T cells in non-severe SARS-CoV-2 infection. Across the study: RNA in bulk from unsorted whole blood was sequenced, and chains were unpaired.

This clonotype was counted ten times or more. Separate cDNA molecules each had unique molecular identifiers attached to them. MiXCR, applied by TCRdb to the 5' RACE reads, yields one record per CDR3 protein. The data contain 55,000 to 85,000 distinct CDR3 sequences, 9.5% to 15% of them singletons. J was trimmed by 2 bases and V by 4 bases; bases with no gene match: 8. Germline values: CDR1 SGHTA, CDR2 FQGNSA. The CDR3 spans 16 residues. Sequencing was done on a sample of whole blood. J is TRBJ2-5 and V is TRBV7-2, with 9 bases aligning to TRBD2. This receptor was obtained from an adult who was a healthcare worker with PCR-confirmed SARS-CoV-2 infection or an uninfected control (not recorded which). The CDR3 reads CASSYGKLAGQETQYF. The CDR3 bases are TGTGCCAGCAGCTACGGGAAGCTAGCGGGGCAAGAGACCCAGTACTTC.